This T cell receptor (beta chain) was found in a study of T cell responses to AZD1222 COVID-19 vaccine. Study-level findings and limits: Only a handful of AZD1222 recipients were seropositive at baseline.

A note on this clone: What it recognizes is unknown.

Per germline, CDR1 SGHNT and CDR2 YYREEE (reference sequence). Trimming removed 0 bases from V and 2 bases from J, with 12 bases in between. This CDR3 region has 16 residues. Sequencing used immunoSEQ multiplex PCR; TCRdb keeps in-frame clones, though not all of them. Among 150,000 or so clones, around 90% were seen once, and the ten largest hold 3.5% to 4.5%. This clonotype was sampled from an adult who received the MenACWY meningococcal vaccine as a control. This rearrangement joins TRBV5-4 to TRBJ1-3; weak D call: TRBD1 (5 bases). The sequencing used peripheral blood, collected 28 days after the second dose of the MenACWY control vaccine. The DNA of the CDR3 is TGTGCCAGCAGCTTGGGACAGTCCCGTCCTGGAAACACCATATATTTT. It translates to CASSLGQSRPGNTIYF.